This TCR beta chain was documented in a study of cytomegalovirus exposure and HLA in healthy donors. CDR3 length: 14 amino acids. Germline V gene data show CDR1 as SEHNR and CDR2 as FQNEAQ (reference sequence). PCR primers comprised 60 Vbeta and 13 Jbeta primers. Libraries were prepared by immunoSEQ multiplex PCR; TCRdb keeps only in-frame clonotypes and omits some of them. The repertoire holds over 110,000 clones, with around four fifths as singletons. This clone was seen more than once but under ten times. The junction shows a germline mismatch at one end, possibly a read error. The V and J genes are TRBV7-9 and TRBJ1-2; TRBD1 might be the D (6 bases). Sequenced: PBMCs. This clonotype was obtained from a female donor in good health and CMV-seronegative. The CDR3 DNA follows: TGTTCCAGCAGCTTAGGATGGACAGATTATGGCTACACCTTC. This gives the protein CSSSLGWTDYGYTF.